These 7 T cell receptor beta chains came from one sample sequenced in a study of T cells in Graves' hyperthyroidism and ophthalmopathy (dated by TCRdb to about 2019). Preparation of the library involved multiplex PCR. The sequencer listed for this sample is Illumina HiSeq 2000. The TCR beta CDR3 regions were amplified from the RNA transcripts. The first round of RT-PCR for the TCR CDR3 was performed with the HTBI primer set and the Qiagen OneStep RT-PCR kit. The raw public data were reprocessed by TCRdb itself: fastp quality trimming at Q25, MiXCR clonotype calling, in-frame beta chains only. Entries that share a CDR3 protein sequence are merged under the most common genes and DNA. The sample table holds under 700,000 distinct CDR3 sequences, of which roughly a sixth were seen once. The top ten hold approximately 20% of the sample. Sequenced material: blood. The receptors stem from a woman between 18 and 29 years old with Graves' hyperthyroidism.

In its sample, this clonotype was seen a few times. The chain uses TRBV6-1 and TRBJ2-5, with D possibly TRBD1 on 5 matching bases. V was pared by 6 bases and J by 0 bases, with 17 bases between. The CDR3 loop spans 16 amino acids. Germline CDR1 reads MNHNS; CDR2 reads SASEGT. The CDR3 bases are TGTGCCAGCAGAACGACAGTCCATATCAACCAAGAGACCCAGTACTTC. This gives the protein CASRTTVHINQETQYF.

The rearrangement links TRBV20-1 to TRBJ1-5; 8 bases match TRBD1. Trimming at V came to 2 bases and at J to 7 bases, leaving 4 bases not matched to a gene. CDR1 and CDR2 from the germline V gene are DFQATT and SNEGSKA (reference sequence). The CDR3 loop spans 13 amino acids. CDR3 in DNA: TGCAGTGCTAGACAGGGGGCCCGGCAGCCCCAGCATTTT. Protein: CSARQGARQPQHF.

Note on this clonotype: This may stem from a read error, because a much larger clone lies one nucleotide away. The CDR3 bases are TGTGCCATCAGTGTGCTCTCTAGCGGGAGGCGGTACAATGAGCAGTACTTC. It encodes CAISVLSSGRRYNEQYF. This chain joins TRBV10-3 and TRBJ2-1; 11 bases map to TRBD2. The assigned J gene may be wrong: the sequence end matches TRBJ2-7 better. The CDR3 spans 17 residues. Germline CDR1 and CDR2: ENHRY and SYGVKD.

The table lists this clonotype with a few counts. The V and J genes are TRBV7-9 and TRBJ2-7, with 7 bases aligning to TRBD2. With V trimmed by 0 bases and J by 4 bases, 9 bases remained unmatched. Germline CDR1 and CDR2: SEHNR and FQNEAQ (reference sequence). There are 16 residues in the CDR3. The CDR3 DNA sequence: TGTGCCAGCAGCTTAGCAAGGCGCGGGAGAGTATACGAGCAGTACTTC. The encoded protein is CASSLARRGRVYEQYF.

The CDR3 sequence is CSARDSLGTSDRNIQYF. Here the CDR3 DNA reads TGCAGTGCTAGAGATTCTCTTGGGACTAGCGACAGAAACATTCAGTACTTC. The chain recombines TRBV20-1 with TRBJ2-4; TRBD2 aligns across 10 bases. Trimming cost V 0 bases and J 6 bases; bases outside gene matches: 11. CDR1 DFQATT and CDR2 SNEGSKA come from the germline V gene (reference sequence). There are 17 residues in the CDR3.

This clonotype showed up many times. This chain joins TRBV28 and TRBJ1-4; possibly TRBD1 for D (6 bases). Germline CDR1 is MDHEN and CDR2 is SYDVKM. V lost 6 bases, J lost 5 bases, and 13 bases lay in between. The CDR3 runs 14 residues. CDR3 amino acids: CASRPGESNEKLFF. The CDR3 DNA reads as TGTGCCAGCAGGCCAGGGGAAAGCAATGAAAAACTGTTTTTT. The full variable domain, its missing parts supplied by reference TRBV28 and TRBJ1-4, is DVKVTQSSRYLVKRTGEKVFLECVQDMDHENMFWYRQDPGLGLRLIYFSYDVKMKEKGDIPEGYSVSREKKERFSLILESASTNQTSMYLCASRPGESNEKLFFGSGTQLSVL.

This chain joins TRBV5-1 and TRBJ2-2; D is uncertain. CDR1 is SGHRS, CDR2 YFSETQ, per germline. The CDR3 spans 14 residues. The ends were cut back, 0 bases at V and 5 bases at J, with 8 bases in the middle. The CDR3 is CASSLVAETGELFF. For the CDR3, the DNA is TGCGCCAGCAGCTTGGTCGCCGAAACCGGGGAGCTGTTTTTT.